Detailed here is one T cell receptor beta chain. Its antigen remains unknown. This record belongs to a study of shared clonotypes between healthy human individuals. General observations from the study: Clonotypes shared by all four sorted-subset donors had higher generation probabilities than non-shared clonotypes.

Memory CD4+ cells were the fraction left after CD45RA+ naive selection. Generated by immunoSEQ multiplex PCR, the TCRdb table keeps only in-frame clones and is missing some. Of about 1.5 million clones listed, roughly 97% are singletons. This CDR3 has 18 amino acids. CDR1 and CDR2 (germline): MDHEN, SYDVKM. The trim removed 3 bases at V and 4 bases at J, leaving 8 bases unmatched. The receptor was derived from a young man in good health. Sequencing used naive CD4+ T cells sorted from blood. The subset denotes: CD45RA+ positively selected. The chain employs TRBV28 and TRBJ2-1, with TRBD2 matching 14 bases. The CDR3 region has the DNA TGTGCCAGCAGTTTTTCGGAGGGGACTAGCGGGAGTTACAATGAGCAGTTCTTC. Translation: CASSFSEGTSGSYNEQFF.